The clone carrying this T cell receptor (beta chain) was counted a few times. MiXCR, applied by TCRdb to the PCR reads, yields one record per CDR3 protein. Of about 640,000 distinct CDR3 sequences detected, approximately 20% appear once; the ten largest clones hold roughly 0.85%. The sample is drawn from a study of molecular identifiers for immune sequencing clone quantification. Germline V CDR1 and CDR2: LGHDT, YNNKEL (reference sequence). This CDR3 has 15 residues. Trimming removed 1 base at V and 3 bases at J, with 12 bases between. This chain links TRBV3-1 with TRBJ2-5, with D maybe TRBD1 (5 bases). Material: naive CD8+ T cells from blood, with Jurkat cell RNA spiked in. The subset: FACS-sorted CD8+CD4-CCR7+CD45RA+ naive T cells. This TCR came from a human donor in good health. Some libraries in this study had Jurkat cell RNA spiked in. The chain's CDR3 is CASSQADRPKETQYF. The CDR3 DNA sequence: TGTGCCAGCAGCCAAGCCGACAGACCAAAAGAGACCCAGTACTTC.